This TCR beta chain is from a study of blood T cell repertoires in COVID-19. Study-level background: PBMCs, B-cell-depleted T cells, or T cells provided the cDNA or gDNA that made up the material.

Assay: immunoSEQ multiplex PCR; the TCRdb copy retains only in-frame clones and omits some. The sample carries around 300,000 clones, about 89% recorded once. Of note for this clone: At one boundary the junction diverges from the germline segment, which might be a read error.

The CDR3 runs 12 residues. The V gene's germline CDR1 is SQVTM and CDR2 ANQGSEA. V usage is TRBV29-1 and J usage is TRBJ1-2; D gene uncertain. Sequenced material: PBMCs or T cells enriched from blood (not recorded which). The receptor's source is a woman in her twenties or thirties who had recovered from COVID-19. The CDR3 DNA reads as TGCAGCGTTCAAGAGGGCCGCTATGGCTACACCTTC. It translates to CSVQEGRYGYTF.